These 14 T cell receptor beta chains share one sample of origin, sequenced in a study of cytomegalovirus exposure and HLA in healthy donors. Use of 60 Vbeta and 13 Jbeta primers characterized the PCR. The data were produced by immunoSEQ multiplex PCR, yet TCRdb's version contains in-frame clones alone and is incomplete. In the table there are fewer than 250,000 clones, 70% to 90% of which are singletons. Material for sequencing was PBMCs. The origin of the receptors is a human donor in good health.

This chain uses TRBV7-8 with TRBJ1-1, with 7 positions matching TRBD1. Germline CDR1 SGHVS, CDR2 FQNEAQ. The junction had 13 bases not matched to a gene; V was cut back by 5 bases and J by 4 bases. The CDR3 length is 16 residues. CDR3 in DNA: TGTGCCAGCAGCACCCGAACCGACAGGGTTACCACTGAAGCTTTCTTT. Residues: CASSTRTDRVTTEAFF.

This clone came up a few times. The chain couples TRBV7-2 to TRBJ1-2; the D gene is possibly TRBD1 (5 bases). CDR1 is SGHTA, CDR2 FQGNSA, per germline. The V and J ends lost 5 bases and 4 bases respectively, with 17 bases between them. This CDR3 has 15 amino acids. CDR3 bases: TGTGCCAGCAGCCCAACGGGGGGGTCAGGCTATGGCTACACCTTC. Translating it yields CASSPTGGSGYGYTF.

CDR3: CSARAYNEQFF. The CDR3 nucleotides are TGCAGTGCTAGGGCTTACAATGAGCAGTTCTTC. The chain combines TRBV20-1 with TRBJ2-1, with unresolved D. The germline V gene has CDR1 DFQATT and CDR2 SNEGSKA (reference sequence). The CDR3 sequence is 11 residues long. The germline V and J ends were trimmed by 3 bases and 4 bases, with 4 bases remaining between them.

CDR3 loop: CASSDHSGGKYTEAFF. For the CDR3, the DNA is TGCGCCAGCAGTGACCATTCAGGAGGGAAGTACACTGAAGCTTTCTTT. The V call is TRBV10-1, the J call TRBJ1-1; the D is unclear. The length of the CDR3 is 16 residues. Germline assignment: CDR1 WNHNN and CDR2 SYGVQD (reference sequence). The V end lost 3 bases, the J end lost 3 bases, and 17 bases lay between the germline ends.

In DNA, the CDR3 is TGTGCCAGCAGTTTAGAGGGTCCTTGGTCCTACGAGCAGTACTTC. Amino acid sequence: CASSLEGPWSYEQYF. The V gene is TRBV27, the J gene TRBJ2-7; maybe TRBD2 (5 bases). Trimming stripped 2 bases from V and 1 base from J, with 12 bases between. Germline CDR1 is MNHEY and CDR2 is SMNVEV (reference sequence). CDR3 size: 15 residues.

The rearrangement links TRBV5-1 to TRBJ2-5, with 7 bases aligning to TRBD1. The CDR3 spans 16 residues. Germline V gene sequence: CDR1 SGHRS, CDR2 YFSETQ. V lost 4 bases, J lost 5 bases, and 14 bases stayed unmatched. CDR3 bases: TGCGCCAGCAGCCCAGGGGGTCGAACCGTGAAGGAGACCCAGTACTTC. The encoded protein is CASSPGGRTVKETQYF.

This clone was counted once. The J gene is TRBJ1-6, the V gene TRBV15; D gene unclear. Germline CDR1 and CDR2: LNHNV and YYDKDF (reference sequence). The CDR3 spans 16 residues. Deletions cut 0 bases from V and 2 bases from J, with 8 bases between. CDR3 sequence: CATSRDGSAYNSPLHF. CDR3 coding DNA: TGTGCCACCAGCAGAGATGGTTCGGCCTATAATTCACCCCTCCACTTT.

This clone came up once. The chain joins TRBV27 to TRBJ1-1, with unresolved D. Germline V lookup: CDR1 MNHEY, CDR2 SMNVEV (reference sequence). The CDR3 has 14 residues. V was shortened by 2 bases and J by 1 base, with 8 bases between the two germline ends. DNA for the CDR3: TGTGCCAGCAGTTTAAACGGTGGGAACACTGAAGCTTTCTTT. Its translation: CASSLNGGNTEAFF.

A note on this clone: Different DNA sequences within this sample yield the same CDR3. The V and J genes are TRBV5-1 and TRBJ2-5; no firm D call. CDR3 length: 11 residues. V lost 3 bases, J lost 2 bases, and 2 bases lay in between. Germline V gives CDR1 SGHRS, CDR2 YFSETQ. DNA for the CDR3: TGCGCCAGCAGCTCGCAAGAGACCCAGTACTTC. This translates into CASSSQETQYF.

This chain uses TRBV28 with TRBJ2-7; the match to TRBD1 covers 9 bases. Unmatched junction bases numbered 12, after V lost 6 bases and J lost 0 bases. The CDR3 sequence is 17 residues long. The germline gives CDR1 MDHEN, CDR2 SYDVKM. CDR3 bases: TGTGCCAGCAGGGGGACAGAGGGGACAGGGTCCTCCTACGAGCAGTACTTC. This codes for CASRGTEGTGSSYEQYF. The complete variable domain, with remaining parts taken from reference TRBV28 and TRBJ2-7, reads DVKVTQSSRYLVKRTGEKVFLECVQDMDHENMFWYRQDPGLGLRLIYFSYDVKMKEKGDIPEGYSVSREKKERFSLILESASTNQTSMYLCASRGTEGTGSSYEQYFGPGTRLTVT.

The chain couples TRBV7-9 to TRBJ2-5; 9 bases line up with TRBD1. V gave up 1 base and J gave up 5 bases; unmatched junction bases: 11. The CDR3 consists of 17 residues. CDR1 is SEHNR and CDR2 is FQNEAQ in the germline V gene (reference sequence). The CDR3 loop is CASSLGGGTGLQETQYF. CDR3 nucleotides: TGTGCCAGCAGCTTAGGGGGGGGGACAGGGTTGCAGGAGACCCAGTACTTC.

The CDR3 DNA reads as TGTGCCAGCAGTGAAGGGGACAGGGCACCCTACGAGCAGTACTTC. It specifies CASSEGDRAPYEQYF. V usage is TRBV2 and J usage is TRBJ2-7, with 9 bases aligning to TRBD1. The CDR3 covers 15 residues. The V gene end was trimmed by 1 base and the J gene end by 2 bases; junction bases not matched to a gene: 3. CDR1 and CDR2 (germline): SNHLY, FYNNEI.

Only one count was recorded for this clone. The chain links TRBV6-5 to TRBJ2-7, with a weak D call TRBD2 (5 bases). Germline loops: CDR1 MNHEY, CDR2 SVGAGI. The CDR3 runs to 12 residues. Trimming shortened V by 6 bases and J by 3 bases, and 9 bases separated the two germline ends. The CDR3 protein is CASRGSRYEQYF. CDR3 nucleotide sequence: TGTGCCAGCAGAGGGAGCCGCTACGAGCAGTACTTC.

V is TRBV5-1 and J is TRBJ2-2; D may be TRBD2 (5 bases). Trimming pared 6 bases from V and 6 bases from J, leaving 9 bases between. CDR3 length: 12 residues. CDR1 and CDR2 from the germline V gene are SGHRS and YFSETQ. The CDR3 spells CASNLRAGELFF. The CDR3 nucleotides are TGCGCCAGCAATTTGCGGGCCGGGGAGCTGTTTTTT.